These T cell receptor beta chains were read from a single sample in a study of blood T cells in healthy people across ages. TCRdb re-called the 5' RACE reads through MiXCR, storing one row per CDR3 protein. The table includes fewer than 650,000 distinct CDR3 sequences, about 27% detected once. This sample also belongs to another study, concerning T cells of mothers and their children.

The sample taken for sequencing was blood. These TCRs come from a boy aged 2 to 9 in good health. The CDR3 runs from the conserved cysteine through the conserved F or W. The D gene is left open where the match is weak. For some rows the clone size is stated as once, few or many, or as a class when expanded; others skip it.

j_gene: TRBJ2-7; v_gene: TRBV3-1; abundance: NA; d_gene: NA; CDR3nt: TGTGCCAGCAGCCGCAGGGGCTCCGACGAGCAGTACTTC; CDR3aa: CASSRRGSDEQYF
j_gene: TRBJ1-2; v_gene: TRBV12-3/TRBV12-4; abundance: few; d_gene: NA; CDR3nt: TGTGCCAGCAGTTCCGTCATCTCGGGGGACGGGACTGGCTACACCTTC; CDR3aa: CASSSVISGDGTGYTF
j_gene: TRBJ2-5; v_gene: TRBV12-3/TRBV12-4; abundance: few; d_gene: NA; CDR3nt: TGTGCCAGCAGTTACGGACTGAATCAAGAGACCCAGTACTTC; CDR3aa: CASSYGLNQETQYF
j_gene: TRBJ1-2; v_gene: TRBV6-1; abundance: many; d_gene: NA; CDR3nt: TGTGCCAGCAACCTTCAGGGAACTCCATCCTTC; CDR3aa: CASNLQGTPSF
j_gene: TRBJ1-6; v_gene: TRBV20-1; abundance: once; d_gene: NA; CDR3nt: TGCAGTGCTAGAGATCGGAGGGGTATGTGGAGTTCACCCCTCCACTTT; CDR3aa: CSARDRRGMWSSPLHF
j_gene: TRBJ1-6; v_gene: TRBV6-5; abundance: NA; d_gene: NA; CDR3nt: TGTGCCAGCAGTTACTCGAGTGCAGACCCTTTGGATTCACCCCTCCACTTT; CDR3aa: CASSYSSADPLDSPLHF
j_gene: TRBJ2-7; v_gene: TRBV7-6; abundance: NA; d_gene: NA; CDR3nt: TGTGCCAGCAGCTTAAGCGATGATAGCTCCTACGAGCAGTACTTC; CDR3aa: CASSLSDDSSYEQYF
j_gene: TRBJ2-2; v_gene: TRBV29-1; abundance: once; d_gene: NA; CDR3nt: TGCAGCGCCGACAGCCAATACACCGGGGAGCTGTTTTTT; CDR3aa: CSADSQYTGELFF
j_gene: TRBJ1-2; v_gene: TRBV5-4; abundance: NA; d_gene: NA; CDR3nt: TGTGCCAGCAGCCCTGGCCAGGAATTAGCTAACTATGGCTACACCTTC; CDR3aa: CASSPGQELANYGYTF
j_gene: TRBJ2-7; v_gene: TRBV3-1; abundance: few; d_gene: NA; CDR3nt: TGTGCCAGCAGCCAACTCCCCTACGAGCAGTACTTC; CDR3aa: CASSQLPYEQYF
j_gene: TRBJ1-1; v_gene: TRBV29-1; abundance: NA; d_gene: NA; CDR3nt: TGCAGCGCTCTAGCCAGGACTGCGAACACTGAAGCTTTCTTT; CDR3aa: CSALARTANTEAFF
j_gene: TRBJ2-2; v_gene: TRBV12-3/TRBV12-4; abundance: few; d_gene: NA; CDR3nt: TGTGCCAGCAGTTTCGAGGGTGCTGGGGAGCTGTTTTTT; CDR3aa: CASSFEGAGELFF
j_gene: TRBJ1-1; v_gene: TRBV7-9; abundance: NA; d_gene: TRBD1; CDR3nt: TGTGCCAGCAGCCCCCCCTCTTCGGGACAGGGGGCGGCTTTCTTT; CDR3aa: CASSPPSSGQGAAFF
j_gene: TRBJ2-1; v_gene: TRBV6-4; abundance: NA; d_gene: TRBD2; CDR3nt: TGTGCCAGCAGTAATTCCGGGACTAGCGAATACAATGAGCAGCTCTTC; CDR3aa: CASSNSGTSEYNEQLF
j_gene: TRBJ2-1; v_gene: TRBV4-2; abundance: NA; d_gene: TRBD2; CDR3nt: TGTGCCAGCAGCCAAGGGCTAGCGGGGGTTAGGGAGCAGTTCTTC; CDR3aa: CASSQGLAGVREQFF
j_gene: TRBJ2-2; v_gene: TRBV20-1; abundance: many; d_gene: NA; CDR3nt: TGCAGTGCTAGAAGGGGGGGCCTAGAAACCGGGGAGCTGTTTTTT; CDR3aa: CSARRGGLETGELFF
j_gene: TRBJ2-5; v_gene: TRBV6-5; abundance: few; d_gene: TRBD2; CDR3nt: TGTGCCAGCAGTCTCGGACTAGCGGGAGATGAGACCCAGTACTTC; CDR3aa: CASSLGLAGDETQYF
j_gene: TRBJ1-1; v_gene: TRBV29-1; abundance: NA; d_gene: TRBD1; CDR3nt: TGCAGCGCTCCCGACAGGGCGACCACTGAAGCTTTCTTT; CDR3aa: CSAPDRATTEAFF
j_gene: TRBJ2-5; v_gene: TRBV13; abundance: few; d_gene: NA; CDR3nt: TGTGCCAGCAGCTTTTCGACAGTACTCCAAGAGACCCAGTACTTC; CDR3aa: CASSFSTVLQETQYF
j_gene: TRBJ2-6; v_gene: TRBV30; abundance: few; d_gene: TRBD1; CDR3nt: TGTGCCTGGCTGATACAGGGGGCTGGGGCCAACGTCCTGACTTTC; CDR3aa: CAWLIQGAGANVLTF
j_gene: TRBJ2-7; v_gene: TRBV6-2/TRBV6-3; abundance: few; d_gene: TRBD2; CDR3nt: TGTGCCAGCAGTTGGCGGGAGGGCCCCTACGAGCAGTACTTC; CDR3aa: CASSWREGPYEQYF
j_gene: TRBJ2-7; v_gene: TRBV2; abundance: NA; d_gene: NA; CDR3nt: TGTGCCAGCAGTGATAATCGCCACAAGGGTGGTGGGTACGAGCAGTACTTC; CDR3aa: CASSDNRHKGGGYEQYF
j_gene: TRBJ2-2; v_gene: TRBV7-2; abundance: many; d_gene: TRBD2; CDR3nt: TGTGCCAGCAGCTTAGGCGGGGGCGGGGAGCTGTTTTTT; CDR3aa: CASSLGGGGELFF
j_gene: TRBJ1-5; v_gene: TRBV12-3/TRBV12-4; abundance: NA; d_gene: NA; CDR3nt: TGTGCCAGCACCCCTACGGGGGTCGACAATCAGCCCCAGCATTTT; CDR3aa: CASTPTGVDNQPQHF
j_gene: TRBJ1-4; v_gene: TRBV18; abundance: NA; d_gene: NA; CDR3nt: TGTGCCAGCTCACCACCGGAGGGCGAGGCCTTGAATGAAAAACTGTTTTTT; CDR3aa: CASSPPEGEALNEKLFF
j_gene: TRBJ2-3; v_gene: TRBV29-1; abundance: few; d_gene: TRBD2; CDR3nt: TGCAGCGTTCCCGGGACTAACACAGATACGCAGTATTTT; CDR3aa: CSVPGTNTDTQYF
j_gene: TRBJ2-7; v_gene: TRBV10-2; abundance: NA; d_gene: TRBD2; CDR3nt: TGCGCCAGCACCCGACTAGCGGGAAAGTTCGAGCAGTACTTC; CDR3aa: CASTRLAGKFEQYF
j_gene: TRBJ1-2; v_gene: TRBV12-3/TRBV12-4; abundance: many; d_gene: NA; CDR3nt: TGTGCCAGCAGCCCTGGAGGATATGGCTACACCTTC; CDR3aa: CASSPGGYGYTF
j_gene: TRBJ1-1; v_gene: TRBV15; abundance: few; d_gene: NA; CDR3nt: TGTGCCACCAGCCGAGGCGAGGGCGGGGGTGTCACTGAAGCTTTCTTT; CDR3aa: CATSRGEGGGVTEAFF
j_gene: TRBJ2-1; v_gene: TRBV7-9; abundance: NA; d_gene: TRBD2; CDR3nt: TGTGCCAGCAGTTCGAGCGGGGGGCAAATAAACAATGAGCAGTTCTTC; CDR3aa: CASSSSGGQINNEQFF
j_gene: TRBJ1-5; v_gene: TRBV12-3/TRBV12-4; abundance: NA; d_gene: TRBD1; CDR3nt: TGTGCCAGCAGTCAGGGGGGTCTGTCGAATCAGCCCCAGCATTTT; CDR3aa: CASSQGGLSNQPQHF
j_gene: TRBJ2-7; v_gene: TRBV5-1; abundance: NA; d_gene: TRBD1; CDR3nt: TGCGCCAGTGCCGGGACAGAAAAACCCTACGAGCAGTACTTC; CDR3aa: CASAGTEKPYEQYF
j_gene: TRBJ2-7; v_gene: TRBV7-2; abundance: many; d_gene: NA; CDR3nt: TGTGCCAGCAGCTTCACAGGGATCTACAACGAGCAGTACTTC; CDR3aa: CASSFTGIYNEQYF
j_gene: TRBJ2-3; v_gene: TRBV6-5; abundance: NA; d_gene: TRBD2; CDR3nt: TGTGCCAGCAGCCGACTAGCGTACAGCACAGATACGCAGTATTTT; CDR3aa: CASSRLAYSTDTQYF
j_gene: TRBJ2-7; v_gene: TRBV30; abundance: NA; d_gene: NA; CDR3nt: TGTGCCTGGAGCATACTTGACACCGGAAAGCAGTACTTC; CDR3aa: CAWSILDTGKQYF
j_gene: TRBJ1-4; v_gene: TRBV10-1; abundance: few; d_gene: NA; CDR3nt: TGCGCCAGCTCCCTCGACAGGAGACGAGGAAAACTGTTTTTT; CDR3aa: CASSLDRRRGKLFF
j_gene: TRBJ2-1; v_gene: TRBV12-3/TRBV12-4; abundance: NA; d_gene: NA; CDR3nt: TGTGCCAGCAGCGGGTCGTGGGCTCGCTCCTACAATGAGCAGTTCTTC; CDR3aa: CASSGSWARSYNEQFF
j_gene: TRBJ2-1; v_gene: TRBV3-1; abundance: few; d_gene: TRBD2; CDR3nt: TGTGCCAGCAGCCAAGATATGGCGGGGGGATTGAATGAGCAGTTCTTC; CDR3aa: CASSQDMAGGLNEQFF
j_gene: TRBJ2-4; v_gene: TRBV6-5; abundance: NA; d_gene: TRBD2; CDR3nt: TGTGCCAGCAGCCCTAGCGGCGGGAGAGACATTCAGTACTTC; CDR3aa: CASSPSGGRDIQYF
j_gene: TRBJ1-2; v_gene: TRBV19; abundance: NA; d_gene: NA; CDR3nt: TGTGCCAGTAGTATTGACACCTTCTATAACTATGGCTACACCTTC; CDR3aa: CASSIDTFYNYGYTF
j_gene: TRBJ2-3; v_gene: TRBV29-1; abundance: few; d_gene: TRBD2; CDR3nt: TGCAGCGTTATCCTCAGCGGGAGCACCACAGATACGCAGTATTTT; CDR3aa: CSVILSGSTTDTQYF
j_gene: TRBJ2-1; v_gene: TRBV30; abundance: NA; d_gene: TRBD2; CDR3nt: TGTGCCTGGAGCCCAACCTTAGCGGGGGAGCAGTTCTTC; CDR3aa: CAWSPTLAGEQFF
j_gene: TRBJ2-2; v_gene: TRBV20-1; abundance: NA; d_gene: TRBD2; CDR3nt: TGCAGTGCTAGAGATAGCGGGAATGGCGCCGGGGAGCTGTTTTTT; CDR3aa: CSARDSGNGAGELFF
j_gene: TRBJ2-5; v_gene: TRBV12-3/TRBV12-4; abundance: NA; d_gene: TRBD2; CDR3nt: TGTGCCAGCAGTTTACCGGGACTAGCGGTTCAAGAGACCCAGTACTTC; CDR3aa: CASSLPGLAVQETQYF
j_gene: TRBJ2-3; v_gene: TRBV11-2; abundance: NA; d_gene: NA; CDR3nt: TGTGCCAGCAGCTTGGGCCCAACCCGTTATTTT; CDR3aa: CASSLGPTRYF